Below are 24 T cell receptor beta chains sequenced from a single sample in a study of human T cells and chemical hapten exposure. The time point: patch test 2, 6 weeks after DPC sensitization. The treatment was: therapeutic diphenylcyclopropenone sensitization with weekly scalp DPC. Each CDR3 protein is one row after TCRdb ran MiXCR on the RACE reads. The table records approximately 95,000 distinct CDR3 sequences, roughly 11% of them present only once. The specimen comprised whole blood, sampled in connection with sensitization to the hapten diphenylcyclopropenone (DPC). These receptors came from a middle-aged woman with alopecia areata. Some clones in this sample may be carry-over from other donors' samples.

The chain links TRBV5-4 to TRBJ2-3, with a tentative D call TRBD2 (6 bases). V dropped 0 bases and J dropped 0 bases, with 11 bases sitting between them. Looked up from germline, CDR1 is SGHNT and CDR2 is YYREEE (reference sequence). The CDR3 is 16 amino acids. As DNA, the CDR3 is TGTGCCAGCAGCTTGGGTCGGGGAGGAAGCACAGATACGCAGTATTTT. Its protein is CASSLGRGGSTDTQYF.

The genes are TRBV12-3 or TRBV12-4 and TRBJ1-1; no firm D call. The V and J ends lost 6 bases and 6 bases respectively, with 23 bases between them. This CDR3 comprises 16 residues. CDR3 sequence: CASRRRTAGSRSEAFF. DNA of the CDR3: TGTGCCAGCAGACGGAGGACGGCGGGAAGTAGGTCTGAAGCTTTCTTT.

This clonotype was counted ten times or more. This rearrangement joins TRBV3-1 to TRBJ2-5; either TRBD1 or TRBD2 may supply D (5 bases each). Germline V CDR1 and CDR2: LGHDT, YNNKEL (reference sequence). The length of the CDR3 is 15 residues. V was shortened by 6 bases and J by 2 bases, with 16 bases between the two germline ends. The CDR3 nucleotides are TGTGCCAGCAGTCGACCAGGGACCTCGCAAGAGACCCAGTACTTC. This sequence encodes CASSRPGTSQETQYF.

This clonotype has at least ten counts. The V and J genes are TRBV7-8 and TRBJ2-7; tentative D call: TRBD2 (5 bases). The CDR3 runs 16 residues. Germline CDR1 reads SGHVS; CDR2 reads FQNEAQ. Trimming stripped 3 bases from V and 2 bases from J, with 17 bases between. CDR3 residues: CASSLSGVGEPYEQYF. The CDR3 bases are TGTGCCAGCAGCTTGAGTGGAGTCGGGGAGCCCTACGAGCAGTACTTC.

The CDR3 is CASSLAGELFF. The CDR3 DNA sequence: TGTGCCAGCAGTTTGGCCGGGGAGCTGTTTTTT. The chain couples TRBV27 to TRBJ2-2; D gene uncertain. The CDR3 has 11 amino acids. V was cut by 3 bases and J by 6 bases, with 2 bases left in between. From germline, CDR1 is MNHEY and CDR2 SMNVEV (reference sequence).

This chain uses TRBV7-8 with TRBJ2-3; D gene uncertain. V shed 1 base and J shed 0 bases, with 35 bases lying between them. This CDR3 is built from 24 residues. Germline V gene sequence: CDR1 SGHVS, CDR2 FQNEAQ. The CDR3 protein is CASSLDLSMIFHPESSQSTDTQYF. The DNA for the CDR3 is TGTGCCAGCAGCTTAGACCTCTCCATGATTTTTCATCCCGAGTCCAGTCAGAGCACAGATACGCAGTATTTT.

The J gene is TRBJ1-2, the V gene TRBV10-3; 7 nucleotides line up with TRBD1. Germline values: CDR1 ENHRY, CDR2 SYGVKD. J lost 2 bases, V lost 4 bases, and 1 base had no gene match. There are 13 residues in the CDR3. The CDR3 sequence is CAISADRNYGYTF. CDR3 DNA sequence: TGTGCCATCAGTGCGGACAGGAACTATGGCTACACCTTC.

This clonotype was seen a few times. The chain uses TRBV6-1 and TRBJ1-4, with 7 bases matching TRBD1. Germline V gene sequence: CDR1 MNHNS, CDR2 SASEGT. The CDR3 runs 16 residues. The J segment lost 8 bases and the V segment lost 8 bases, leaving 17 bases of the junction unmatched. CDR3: CASGRTGASVGEKLFF. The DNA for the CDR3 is TGTGCCAGCGGCCGGACAGGCGCCTCAGTAGGGGAAAAACTGTTTTTT.

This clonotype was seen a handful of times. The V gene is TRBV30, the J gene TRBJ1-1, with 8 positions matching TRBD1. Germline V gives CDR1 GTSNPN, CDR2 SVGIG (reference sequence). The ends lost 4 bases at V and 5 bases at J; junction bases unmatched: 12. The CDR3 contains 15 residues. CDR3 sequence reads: CAWTRLTGVRTEAFF. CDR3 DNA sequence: TGTGCCTGGACCCGCCTGACAGGGGTTCGGACTGAAGCTTTCTTT.

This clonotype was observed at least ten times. The CDR3, as DNA: TGTGCCAGCAGCCCATCCCCCGGGGGGGATACGCAGTATTTT. Its translation is CASSPSPGGDTQYF. The J gene is TRBJ2-3, the V gene TRBV13; 7 bases map to TRBD2. CDR3 size: 14 residues. Germline V CDR1 and CDR2: PRHDT, FYEKMQ (reference sequence). J was trimmed by 6 bases and V by 5 bases; bases with no gene match: 8.

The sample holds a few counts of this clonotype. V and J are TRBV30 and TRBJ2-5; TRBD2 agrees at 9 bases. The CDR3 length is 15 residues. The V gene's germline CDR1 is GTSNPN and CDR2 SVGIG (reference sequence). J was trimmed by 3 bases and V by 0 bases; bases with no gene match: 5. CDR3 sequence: CAWSVGTSRKETQYF. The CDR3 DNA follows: TGTGCCTGGAGTGTAGGGACTAGCCGAAAAGAGACCCAGTACTTC.

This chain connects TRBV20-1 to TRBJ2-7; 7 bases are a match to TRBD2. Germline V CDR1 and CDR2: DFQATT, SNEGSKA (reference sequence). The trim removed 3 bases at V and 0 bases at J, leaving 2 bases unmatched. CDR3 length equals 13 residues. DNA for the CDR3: TGCAGTGCTAGCGGGGGGAGCTCCTACGAGCAGTACTTC. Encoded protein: CSASGGSSYEQYF.

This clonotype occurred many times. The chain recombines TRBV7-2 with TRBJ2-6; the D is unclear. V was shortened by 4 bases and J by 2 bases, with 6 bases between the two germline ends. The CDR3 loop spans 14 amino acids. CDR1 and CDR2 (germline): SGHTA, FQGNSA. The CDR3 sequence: CASSWGTGANVLTF. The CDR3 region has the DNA TGTGCCAGCAGCTGGGGAACTGGGGCCAACGTCCTGACTTTC. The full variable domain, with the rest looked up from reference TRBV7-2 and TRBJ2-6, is GAGVSQSPSNKVTEKGKDVELRCDPISGHTALYWYRQSLGQGLEFLIYFQGNSAPDKSGLPSDRFSAERTGGSVSTLTIQRTQQEDSAVYLCASSWGTGANVLTFGAGSRLTVL.

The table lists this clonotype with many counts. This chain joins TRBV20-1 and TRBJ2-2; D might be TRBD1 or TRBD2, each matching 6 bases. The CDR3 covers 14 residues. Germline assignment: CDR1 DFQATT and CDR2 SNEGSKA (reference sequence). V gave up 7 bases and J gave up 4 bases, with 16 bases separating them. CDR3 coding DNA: TGCAGTGTTGAGGGGGGACCCTCCACCGGGGAGCTGTTTTTT. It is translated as CSVEGGPSTGELFF.

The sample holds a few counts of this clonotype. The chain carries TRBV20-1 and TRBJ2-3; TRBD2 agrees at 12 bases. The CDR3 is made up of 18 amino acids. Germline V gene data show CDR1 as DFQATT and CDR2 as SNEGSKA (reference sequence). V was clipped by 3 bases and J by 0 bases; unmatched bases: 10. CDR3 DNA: TGCAGTGCTAGGACTAGCGGGAGCGTAGGAAGCAGCACAGATACGCAGTATTTT. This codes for CSARTSGSVGSSTDTQYF.

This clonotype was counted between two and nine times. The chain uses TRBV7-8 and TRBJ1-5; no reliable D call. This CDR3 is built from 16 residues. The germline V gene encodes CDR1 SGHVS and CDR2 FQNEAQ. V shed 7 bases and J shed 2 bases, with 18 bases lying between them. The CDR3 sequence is CASTLEGRFGNQPQHF. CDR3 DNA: TGTGCCAGCACCCTAGAGGGCAGGTTCGGCAATCAGCCCCAGCATTTT.

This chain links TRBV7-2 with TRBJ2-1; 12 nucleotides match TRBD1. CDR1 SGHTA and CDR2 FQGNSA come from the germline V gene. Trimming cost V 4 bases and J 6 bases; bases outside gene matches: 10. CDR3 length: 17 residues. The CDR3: CASSSDPGTGGRNEQFF. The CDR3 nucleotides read TGTGCCAGCAGCTCCGACCCCGGGACAGGGGGCCGCAATGAGCAGTTCTTC.

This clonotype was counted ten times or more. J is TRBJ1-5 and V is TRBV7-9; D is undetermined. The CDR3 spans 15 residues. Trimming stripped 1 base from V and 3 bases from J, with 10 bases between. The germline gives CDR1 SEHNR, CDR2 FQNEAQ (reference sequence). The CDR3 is CASSLDGKVNQPQHF. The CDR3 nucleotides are TGTGCCAGCAGCTTAGACGGGAAAGTCAATCAGCCCCAGCATTTT.

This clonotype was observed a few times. The CDR3 region is CASSVLAASTDTQYF. The CDR3 bases are TGTGCCAGCAGCGTACTAGCGGCTAGCACAGATACGCAGTATTTT. This chain connects TRBV9 to TRBJ2-3, with TRBD2 matching 7 bases. From germline, CDR1 is SGDLS and CDR2 YYNGEE. Losses at the gene ends were 1 base for V and 0 bases for J; bases not matched to a gene: 2. The CDR3 is made up of 15 amino acids. Complete variable domain (other parts from reference TRBV9 and TRBJ2-3): DSGVTQTPKHLITATGQRVTLRCSPRSGDLSVYWYQQSLDQGLQFLIQYYNGEERAKGNILERFSAQQFPDLHSELNLSSLELGDSALYFCASSVLAASTDTQYFGPGTRLTVL.

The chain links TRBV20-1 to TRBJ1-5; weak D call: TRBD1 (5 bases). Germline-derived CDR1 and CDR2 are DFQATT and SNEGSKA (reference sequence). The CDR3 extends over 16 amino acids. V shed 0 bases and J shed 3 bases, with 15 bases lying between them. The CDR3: CSARDSVRGSNQPQHF. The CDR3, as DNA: TGCAGTGCTAGAGATAGCGTAAGGGGATCCAATCAGCCCCAGCATTTT.

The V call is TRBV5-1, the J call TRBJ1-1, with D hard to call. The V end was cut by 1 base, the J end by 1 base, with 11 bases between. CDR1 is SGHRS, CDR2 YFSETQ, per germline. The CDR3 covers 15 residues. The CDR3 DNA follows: TGCGCCAGCAGCTTGAAAGGAAGCGGGAACACTGAAGCTTTCTTT. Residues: CASSLKGSGNTEAFF.

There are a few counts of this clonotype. In DNA, the CDR3 is TGTGCCAGCGCCGCCAGTCCCTCCTACAATGAGCAGTTCTTC. It encodes CASAASPSYNEQFF. This chain uses TRBV27 with TRBJ2-1; the D is unclear. The germline gives CDR1 MNHEY, CDR2 SMNVEV (reference sequence). The CDR3 spans 14 residues. Between the trimmed V and J ends, which lost 8 bases and 0 bases, there was a span of 11 bases.

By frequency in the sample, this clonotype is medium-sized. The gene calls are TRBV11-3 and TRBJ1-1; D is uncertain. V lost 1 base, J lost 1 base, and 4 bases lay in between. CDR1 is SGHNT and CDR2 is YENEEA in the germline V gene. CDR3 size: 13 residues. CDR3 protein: CASSLGQNTEAFF. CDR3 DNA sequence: TGTGCCAGCAGCTTAGGGCAGAACACTGAAGCTTTCTTT.

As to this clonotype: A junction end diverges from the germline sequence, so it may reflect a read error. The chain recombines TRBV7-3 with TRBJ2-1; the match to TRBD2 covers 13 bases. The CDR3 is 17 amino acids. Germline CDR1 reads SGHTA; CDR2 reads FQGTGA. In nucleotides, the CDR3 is TGTGCCAGCAGCCTAACTAGCGGGGGGGCCGAACAGCATGAGCAGTTCTTC. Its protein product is CASSLTSGGAEQHEQFF.